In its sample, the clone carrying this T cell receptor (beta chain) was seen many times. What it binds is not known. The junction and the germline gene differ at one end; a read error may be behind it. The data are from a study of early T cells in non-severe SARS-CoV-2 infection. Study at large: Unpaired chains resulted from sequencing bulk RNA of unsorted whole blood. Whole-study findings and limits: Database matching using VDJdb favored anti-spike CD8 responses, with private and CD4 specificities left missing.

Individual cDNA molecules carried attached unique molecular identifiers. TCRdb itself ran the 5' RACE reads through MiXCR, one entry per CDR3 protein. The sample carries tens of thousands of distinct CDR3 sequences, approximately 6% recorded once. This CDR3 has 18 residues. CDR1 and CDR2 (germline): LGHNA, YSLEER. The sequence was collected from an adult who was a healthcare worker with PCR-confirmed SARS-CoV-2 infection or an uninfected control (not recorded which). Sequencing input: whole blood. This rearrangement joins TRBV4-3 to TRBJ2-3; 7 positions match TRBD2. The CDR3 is CASSQEMSSGPSTDTQYF. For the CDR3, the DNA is TGCGCCAGCAGTCAAGAGATGAGTAGCGGGCCCAGCACAGATACGCAGTATTTT.